This T cell receptor beta chain was recovered during a study of T cell responses to AZD1222 COVID-19 vaccine. Across the whole study: Pooled in the analysis were second doses at about 4 or about 12 weeks. Study conclusions and caveats: Clonal diversity was possibly underestimated, and the donors were mostly white British, with more females. Nearly half of spike-specific TCRs reportedly go after variant regions that carry no mutations. With two AZD1222 doses given, Spike-specific TCR breadth and depth both rose.

Clones were sequenced by immunoSEQ multiplex PCR, and TCRdb holds only the in-frame ones, with some missing. The data show 75,000 to 95,000 clones, more than 70% seen once. On this clone itself: Its target is unknown.

Trimming shortened V by 0 bases and J by 3 bases, and 9 bases separated the two germline ends. The CDR3 covers 14 residues. The germline gives CDR1 SGHRS, CDR2 YFSETQ. The clonotype originates from an adult in good health. The chain links TRBV5-1 to TRBJ1-2; D not certain. The sequences come from peripheral blood, collected on day 0 of AZD1222 vaccination. The CDR3 nucleotides are TGCGCCAGCAGCTTGGATCCCGGACACTATGGCTACACCTTC. Its protein product is CASSLDPGHYGYTF.